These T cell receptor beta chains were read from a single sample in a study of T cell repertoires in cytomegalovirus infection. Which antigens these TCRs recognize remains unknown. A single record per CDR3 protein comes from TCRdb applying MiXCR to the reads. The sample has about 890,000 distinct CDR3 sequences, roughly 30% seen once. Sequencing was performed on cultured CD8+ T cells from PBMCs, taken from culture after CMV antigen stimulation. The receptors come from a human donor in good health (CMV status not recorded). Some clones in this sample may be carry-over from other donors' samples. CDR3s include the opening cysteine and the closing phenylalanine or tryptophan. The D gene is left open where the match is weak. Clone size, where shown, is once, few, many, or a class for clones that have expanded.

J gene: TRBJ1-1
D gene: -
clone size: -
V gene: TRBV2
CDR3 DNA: TGTGCCAGCAGTGAAGGTGCTAAGAACACTGAAGCTTTCTTT
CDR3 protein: CASSEGAKNTEAFF

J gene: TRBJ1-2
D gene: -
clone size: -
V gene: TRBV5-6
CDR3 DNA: TGTGCCAGCAGTCGCGGGGGGCCGGTGGGTGGCTACACCTTC
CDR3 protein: CASSRGGPVGGYTF

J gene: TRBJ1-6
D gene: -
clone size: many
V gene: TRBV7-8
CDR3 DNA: TGTGCCAGCAGCTTAGAGGGGTCCGGAAGCTCCTATAATTCACCCCTCCACTTT
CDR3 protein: CASSLEGSGSSYNSPLHF

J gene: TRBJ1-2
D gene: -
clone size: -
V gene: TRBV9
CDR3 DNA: TGTGCCAGCAGCGTAGGAGACGGTACGGGGTATGGCTACACCTTC
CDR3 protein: CASSVGDGTGYGYTF

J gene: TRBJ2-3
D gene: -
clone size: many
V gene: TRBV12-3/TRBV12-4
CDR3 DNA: TGTGCCAGCAGTTTGGGGGCAATTACAGATACGCAGTATTTT
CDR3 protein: CASSLGAITDTQYF

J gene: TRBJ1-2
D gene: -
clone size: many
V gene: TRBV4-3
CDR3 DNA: TGCGCCAGCAGCCAAGATGATATAGGGGACTATGGCTACACCTTC
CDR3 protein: CASSQDDIGDYGYTF

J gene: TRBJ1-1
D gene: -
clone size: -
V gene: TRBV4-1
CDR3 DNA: TGCGCCAACAGCCGGGGGGCGGAGAGGAACACTGAAGCTTTCTTT
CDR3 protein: CANSRGAERNTEAFF

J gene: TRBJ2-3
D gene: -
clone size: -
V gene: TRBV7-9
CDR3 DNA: TGTGCCAGCAGCCCGACAGGAGCCCTCTGGGATACGCAGTATTTT
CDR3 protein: CASSPTGALWDTQYF

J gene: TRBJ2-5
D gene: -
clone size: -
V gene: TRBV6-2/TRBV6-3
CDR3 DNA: TGTGCCAGCAGTTACGGTGCCGGGATTCAAGAGACCCAGTACTTC
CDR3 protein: CASSYGAGIQETQYF

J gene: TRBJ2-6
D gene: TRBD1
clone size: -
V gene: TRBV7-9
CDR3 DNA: TGTGCCAGCAAGGGCAGGGGGTTGTCTGGGGCCAACGTCCTGACTTTC
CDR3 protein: CASKGRGLSGANVLTF

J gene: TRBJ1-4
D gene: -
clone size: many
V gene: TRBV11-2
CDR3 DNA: TGTGCCAGCAGCTTAACCCGCCGAGCCCAGACTCACCTGGCTGGTAATGAAAAACTGTTTTTT
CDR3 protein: CASSLTRRAQTHLAGNEKLFF

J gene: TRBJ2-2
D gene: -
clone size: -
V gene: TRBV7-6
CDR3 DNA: TGTGCCTTACCCGGGACGAGGAACACCGGGGAGCTGTTTTTT
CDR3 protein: CALPGTRNTGELFF

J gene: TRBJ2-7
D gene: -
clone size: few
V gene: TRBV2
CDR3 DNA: TGTGCCAGCAGTGAAAGTGAGGACGGATACTACGAGCAGTACTTC
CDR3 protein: CASSESEDGYYEQYF

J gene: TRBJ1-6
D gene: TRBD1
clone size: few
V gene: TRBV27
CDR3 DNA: TGTGCCAGCGGGACAGGGAGTAATTCACCCCTCCACTTT
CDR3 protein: CASGTGSNSPLHF

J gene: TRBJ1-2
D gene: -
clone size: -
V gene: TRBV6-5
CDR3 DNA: TGTGCCAGCAGTTACGGGTTGTCCGACTATGGCTACACCTTC
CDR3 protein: CASSYGLSDYGYTF

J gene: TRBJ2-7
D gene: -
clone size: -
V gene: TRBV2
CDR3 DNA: TGTGCCAGCAGGCAACGCTCCTACGAGCAGTACTTC
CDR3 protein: CASRQRSYEQYF

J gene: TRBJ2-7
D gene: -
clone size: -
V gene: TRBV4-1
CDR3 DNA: TGCGCCAGCAGCCCTGGGGTAGGCGCCCTCGAGCAGTACTTC
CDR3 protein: CASSPGVGALEQYF

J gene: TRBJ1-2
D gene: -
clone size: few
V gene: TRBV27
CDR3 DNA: TGTGCCAGCAGTCCGCGAGCTCGTGAGGGTGGCTACACCTTC
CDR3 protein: CASSPRAREGGYTF

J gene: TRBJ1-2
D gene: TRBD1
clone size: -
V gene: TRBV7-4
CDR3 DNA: TGTGCCAGCAGTTATTCGGGACAGGGGGGTGGCTACACCTTC
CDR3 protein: CASSYSGQGGGYTF

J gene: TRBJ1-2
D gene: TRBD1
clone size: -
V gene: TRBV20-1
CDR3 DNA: TGCAGTGCTAGAGATCCAGACAGGGGGGTTGGCTACACCTTC
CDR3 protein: CSARDPDRGVGYTF

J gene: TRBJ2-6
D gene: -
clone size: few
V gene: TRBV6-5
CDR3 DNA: TGTGCCAGCAGTCAACGGGGGGCGCTGGTCCCTGGGGCCAACGTCCTGACTTTC
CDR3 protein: CASSQRGALVPGANVLTF

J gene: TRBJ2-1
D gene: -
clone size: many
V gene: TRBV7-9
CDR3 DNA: TGTGCCAGCAGCCCTGTGGTCAATGAGCAGTTCTTC
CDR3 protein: CASSPVVNEQFF

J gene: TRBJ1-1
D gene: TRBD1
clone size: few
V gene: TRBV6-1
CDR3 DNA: TGTGCCAGCAGTGAATGGCAGGGGGCTAAGAACACTGAAGCTTTCTTT
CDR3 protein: CASSEWQGAKNTEAFF

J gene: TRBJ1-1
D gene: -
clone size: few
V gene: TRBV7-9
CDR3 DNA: TGTGCCAGCAGCCATCCATTCGGGCAGGGTGGGATGAACACTGAAGCTTTCTTT
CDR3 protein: CASSHPFGQGGMNTEAFF

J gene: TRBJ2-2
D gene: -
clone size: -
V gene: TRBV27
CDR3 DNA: TGTGCCAGCAGTTTTTGGGGGTCCACGAACACCGGGGAGCTGTTTTTT
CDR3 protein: CASSFWGSTNTGELFF

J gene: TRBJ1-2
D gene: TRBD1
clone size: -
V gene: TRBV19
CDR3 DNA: TGTGCCAGTAGTCCCCGGGACAGGGGGCATCGTAACTATGGCTACACCTTC
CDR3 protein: CASSPRDRGHRNYGYTF

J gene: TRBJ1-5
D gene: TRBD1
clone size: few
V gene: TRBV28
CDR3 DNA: TGTGCCAGCAGTTACTGGACAGGGGAAAATCAGCCCCAGCATTTT
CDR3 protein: CASSYWTGENQPQHF

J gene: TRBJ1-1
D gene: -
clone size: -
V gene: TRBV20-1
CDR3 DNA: TGCAGTGCTACTAACTCAGGGCCTAACACTGAAGCTTTCTTT
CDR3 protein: CSATNSGPNTEAFF

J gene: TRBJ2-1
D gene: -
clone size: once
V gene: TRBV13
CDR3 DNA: TGTGCCAGCAGCTTAGAGGCCCAAGAATTTCAGTTCTTC
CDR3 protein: CASSLEAQEFQFF

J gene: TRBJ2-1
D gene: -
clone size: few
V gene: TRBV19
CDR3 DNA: TGTGCCAGTAGTATCGGACTAACCCAATACAATGAGCAGTTCTTC
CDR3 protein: CASSIGLTQYNEQFF

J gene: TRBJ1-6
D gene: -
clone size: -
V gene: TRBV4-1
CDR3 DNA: TGCGCCAGCACTCAGGGGACGTCCAATTCACCCCTCCACTTT
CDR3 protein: CASTQGTSNSPLHF

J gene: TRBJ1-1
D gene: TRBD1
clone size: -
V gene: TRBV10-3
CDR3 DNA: TGTGCCATTACAGGGGGCAAGGGGACTGAAGCTTTCTTT
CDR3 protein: CAITGGKGTEAFF

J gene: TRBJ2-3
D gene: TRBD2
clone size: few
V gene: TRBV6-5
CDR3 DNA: TGTGCCAGCAAAGGGTCTAGCGGTGACTTGGGAGATACGCAGTATTTT
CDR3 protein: CASKGSSGDLGDTQYF

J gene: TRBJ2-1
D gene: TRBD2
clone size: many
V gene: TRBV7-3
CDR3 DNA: TGTGCCAGCAGCTTAATCCGGGGGGGCTACAATGAGCAGTTCTTC
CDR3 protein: CASSLIRGGYNEQFF

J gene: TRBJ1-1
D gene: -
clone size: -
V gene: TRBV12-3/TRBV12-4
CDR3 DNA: TGTGTCAGCAGCACAAAGAACACTGAAGCTTTCTTT
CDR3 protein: CVSSTKNTEAFF

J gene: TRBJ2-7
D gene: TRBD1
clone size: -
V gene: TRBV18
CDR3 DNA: TGTGCCAGCTCGGGGGACAGATACTACGAGCAGTACTTC
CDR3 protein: CASSGDRYYEQYF

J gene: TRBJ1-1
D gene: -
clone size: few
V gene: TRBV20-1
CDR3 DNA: TGCAGTGCTAGAGCCGGGCATTACAGGAACACTGAAGCTTTCTTT
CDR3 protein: CSARAGHYRNTEAFF

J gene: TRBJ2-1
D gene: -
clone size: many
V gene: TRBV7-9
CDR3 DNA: TGTGCCAGCAGGACAGGGAGGAATGAGCAGTTCTTC
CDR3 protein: CASRTGRNEQFF

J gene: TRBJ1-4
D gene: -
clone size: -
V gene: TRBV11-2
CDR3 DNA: TGTGCCAGCACCGGCCGGGCCGATTATGAAAAACTGTTTTTT
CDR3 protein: CASTGRADYEKLFF

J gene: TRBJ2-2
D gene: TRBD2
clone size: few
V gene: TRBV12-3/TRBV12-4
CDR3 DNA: TGTGCCAGCACCAGTCGGGACTCGGGGGGCGGGGAGCTGTTTTTT
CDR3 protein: CASTSRDSGGGELFF

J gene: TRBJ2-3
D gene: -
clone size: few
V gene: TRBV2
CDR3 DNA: TGTGCCAGCAGGGCGACAGTAGATACGCAGTATTTT
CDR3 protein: CASRATVDTQYF

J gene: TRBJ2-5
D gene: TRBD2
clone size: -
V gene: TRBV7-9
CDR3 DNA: TGTGCCAGCAGCCGATTGGGGCTAGCGGGGACTTTTGGGGAGACCCAGTACTTC
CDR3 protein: CASSRLGLAGTFGETQYF

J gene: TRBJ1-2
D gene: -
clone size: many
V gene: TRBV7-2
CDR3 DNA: TGTGCCAGCCCGACCCCAGGGGAGCGTGGCTACACCTTC
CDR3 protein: CASPTPGERGYTF

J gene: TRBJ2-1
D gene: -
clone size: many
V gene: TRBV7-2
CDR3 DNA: TGTGCCAGCAGCTTTTGGGGCTACAATGAGCAGTTCTTC
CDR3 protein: CASSFWGYNEQFF

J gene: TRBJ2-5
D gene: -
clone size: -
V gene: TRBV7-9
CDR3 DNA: TGTGCCAGCAGCTTTGACGTCTTGGAGACCCAGTACTTC
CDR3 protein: CASSFDVLETQYF

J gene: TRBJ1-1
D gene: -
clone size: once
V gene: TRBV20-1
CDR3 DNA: TGCAGCGCTCGGGGCGAGATGACTGAAGCTTTCTTT
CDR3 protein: CSARGEMTEAFF

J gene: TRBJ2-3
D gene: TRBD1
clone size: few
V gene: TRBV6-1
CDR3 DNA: TGTGCCAGCACCTTAGTTTGGACAGGGACAGATACGCAGTATTTT
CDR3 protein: CASTLVWTGTDTQYF

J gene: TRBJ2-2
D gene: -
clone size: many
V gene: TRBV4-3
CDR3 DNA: TGCGCCAGCAGCCTAGTCGGGGGAAAATACACCGGGGAGCTGTTTTTT
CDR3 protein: CASSLVGGKYTGELFF

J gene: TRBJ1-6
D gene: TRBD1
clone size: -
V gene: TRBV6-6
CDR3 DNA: TGTGCCAGCAGTTACATGGTACCGGGGACAGAGCATTCACCCCTCCACTTT
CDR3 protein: CASSYMVPGTEHSPLHF

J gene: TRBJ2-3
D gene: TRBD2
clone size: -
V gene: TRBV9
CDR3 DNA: TGTGCCAGCAGCGAGGGGACTAGCGGGGGGGCCACAGATACGCAGTATTTT
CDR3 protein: CASSEGTSGGATDTQYF

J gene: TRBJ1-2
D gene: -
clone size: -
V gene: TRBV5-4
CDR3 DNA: TGTGCCAGCAGGGCCTCCCATATAGATGGCTACACCTTC
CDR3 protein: CASRASHIDGYTF

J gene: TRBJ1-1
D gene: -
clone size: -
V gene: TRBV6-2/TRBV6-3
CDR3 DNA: TGTGCCAGCAGCCCGGGGTCTTTTGATGAAACTTTCTTT
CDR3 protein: CASSPGSFDETFF

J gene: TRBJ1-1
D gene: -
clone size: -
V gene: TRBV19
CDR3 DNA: TGTGCCAGTAGTATAGTACCGGGACGACACACTGAAGCTTTCTTT
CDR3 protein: CASSIVPGRHTEAFF

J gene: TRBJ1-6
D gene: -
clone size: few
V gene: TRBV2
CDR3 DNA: TGTGCCAGCATGGAGAGCTCCTATAATTCACCCCTCCACTTT
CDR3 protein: CASMESSYNSPLHF

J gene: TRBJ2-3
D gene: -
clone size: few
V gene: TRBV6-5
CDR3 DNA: TGTGCCAGCAGGAGGTGGGGGGTTCCCTCCGAAGATACGCAGTATTTT
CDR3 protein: CASRRWGVPSEDTQYF